Each of the 14 T cell receptor beta chains below was sequenced from the same sample in a study of human T cells and chemical hapten exposure. TCRdb called the RACE reads again in MiXCR, with one record for every CDR3 protein. This repertoire shows about 92,000 distinct CDR3 sequences, about 11% found once; its top ten account for approximately 1.1%. Time point meaning: patch test 3, about 24 weeks after DPC sensitization. As to treatment: therapeutic diphenylcyclopropenone sensitization with weekly scalp DPC. The material was whole blood, obtained in connection with sensitization to the hapten diphenylcyclopropenone (DPC). The source is a woman between 25 and 40 years old with alopecia areata. Some clones in this sample may be carry-over from other donors' samples.

This chain connects TRBV28 to TRBJ1-5; 8 nucleotides match TRBD1. This CDR3 is 14 amino acids long. Trimming removed 4 bases from V and 9 bases from J; junction bases left unmatched: 8. Germline V gene lookup returns CDR1 MDHEN and CDR2 SYDVKM. CDR3 in amino acids: CASSSAGGERPQHF. CDR3 nucleotides: TGTGCCAGCAGTTCCGCAGGGGGCGAGCGGCCCCAGCATTTT.

This clonotype was seen at least ten times. The genes are TRBV11-2 and TRBJ1-3; 7 nucleotides match TRBD1. V lost 2 bases and J lost 0; bases outside the gene matches: 4. CDR1 and CDR2 from the germline V gene are SGHAT and FQNNGV. CDR3 length: 16 amino acids. CDR3 DNA: TGTGCCAGCAGCTTAACAGGGGCATACTCTGGAAACACCATATATTTT. This sequence encodes CASSLTGAYSGNTIYF.

This clonotype has a handful of counts. The chain is built from TRBV20-1 and TRBJ2-5, with D possibly TRBD2 on 5 matching bases. From germline, CDR1 is DFQATT and CDR2 SNEGSKA (reference sequence). The ends were cut back, 0 bases at V and 1 base at J, with 12 bases in the middle. The CDR3 runs 15 residues. As DNA, the CDR3 is TGCAGTGCTAGAGATATTGGGAGATTCCAAGAGACCCAGTACTTC. Translated: CSARDIGRFQETQYF.

This clonotype occurred a few times. The chain carries TRBV2 and TRBJ2-2; 8 bases line up with TRBD1. Germline CDR1 SNHLY, CDR2 FYNNEI. Germline trimming cut 2 bases from V and 6 bases from J; bases unmatched to any gene: 2. The CDR3 has 14 amino acids. This CDR3 reads CASSESGQAGELFF. CDR3 DNA sequence: TGTGCCAGCAGTGAATCGGGACAGGCCGGGGAGCTGTTTTTT.

The V and J genes are TRBV14 and TRBJ2-7; no reliable D call. V gave up 3 bases and J gave up 0 bases, with 3 bases separating them. CDR1 is SGHDN, CDR2 FVKESK, per germline. This CDR3 is built from 12 residues. CDR3 residues: CASSQSSYEQYF. CDR3 nucleotides: TGTGCCAGCAGCCAGAGCTCCTACGAGCAGTACTTC.

This clonotype was seen many times. This chain links TRBV6-5 with TRBJ2-1, with D possibly TRBD1 on 5 matching bases. Germline loops: CDR1 MNHEY, CDR2 SVGAGI. V gave up 0 bases and J gave up 10 bases, with 10 bases separating them. CDR3 length: 13 amino acids. CDR3 region: CASSYSTRTEQFF. The CDR3 nucleotides read TGTGCCAGCAGTTACTCGACGCGGACAGAGCAGTTCTTC.

The chain recombines TRBV28 with TRBJ2-7; TRBD2 is a possible D gene (6 bases). CDR1 and CDR2 from the germline V gene are MDHEN and SYDVKM. Between the trimmed V and J ends, which lost 3 bases and 4 bases, there was a span of 13 bases. The CDR3 length is 14 residues. Here the CDR3 DNA reads TGTGCCAGCAGTTTTCGGGGACTCGGGTACGAGCAGTACTTC. Its translation: CASSFRGLGYEQYF.

This clonotype turned up a few times. The gene calls are TRBV6-2 or TRBV6-3 and TRBJ2-7; TRBD2 matches 9 bases. Germline loops: CDR1 MNHEY, CDR2 SVGEGT. CDR3 size: 15 residues. J gave up 3 bases and V 6 bases, and 9 bases lay outside the gene matches. CDR3 nucleotide sequence: TGTGCCAGCAGCACCTGGACTAGCGAGATCTACGAGCAGTACTTC. Its translation is CASSTWTSEIYEQYF.

V is TRBV2 and J is TRBJ2-3, with D perhaps TRBD1 (5 bases). V was trimmed by 6 bases and J by 3 bases, leaving 13 bases between them. There are 14 residues in the CDR3. Germline CDR1 is SNHLY and CDR2 is FYNNEI. In DNA form, the CDR3 reads TGTGCCAGCAGCATTGGCCAGGGAACAGATACGCAGTATTTT. It is translated as CASSIGQGTDTQYF. Full variable domain (missing parts from reference TRBV2 and TRBJ2-3): EPEVTQTPSHQVTQMGQEVILRCVPISNHLYFYWYRQILGQKVEFLVSFYNNEISEKSEIFDDQFSVERPDGSNFTLKIRSTKLEDSAMYFCASSIGQGTDTQYFGPGTRLTVL.

This clonotype occurred a few times. The V and J genes are TRBV6-2 or TRBV6-3 and TRBJ1-1, with D unresolved. The CDR3 contains 12 residues. Trimming took 8 bases from V and 1 from J, leaving 8 bases between them. The V gene's germline CDR1 is MNHEY and CDR2 SVGEGT. The CDR3 sequence: CASSRANTEAFF. The CDR3 region has the DNA TGTGCCAGCTCCCGGGCGAACACTGAAGCTTTCTTT.

The chain employs TRBV5-1 and TRBJ2-1; 13 nucleotides align to TRBD2. The V and J ends lost 4 bases and 4 bases, in that order; junction bases with no gene match: 11. Germline CDR1 is SGHRS and CDR2 is YFSETQ. CDR3 length equals 18 residues. CDR3 nucleotides: TGCGCCAGCAGCCTCGCGGGACTAGCGGGAAAGCATTACAATGAGCAGTTCTTC. Protein sequence: CASSLAGLAGKHYNEQFF.

This clonotype was seen repeatedly, ten times or more. CDR3 bases: TGCAGCGTTAATCACTTAAACACCGGGGAGCTGTTTTTT. Residues: CSVNHLNTGELFF. This sequence joins TRBV29-1 and TRBJ2-2, with D unresolved. V was pared by 5 bases and J by 2 bases, with 9 bases between. The CDR3 is made up of 13 amino acids. Germline V gene lookup returns CDR1 SQVTM and CDR2 ANQGSEA.

The chain employs TRBV28 and TRBJ2-5; D is perhaps TRBD2 (7 bases). The CDR3 extends over 15 amino acids. Germline CDR1 is MDHEN and CDR2 is SYDVKM. The V and J ends lost 1 base and 4 bases respectively, with 13 bases between them. Here the CDR3 DNA reads TGTGCCAGCAGTTTATCTGGGGGGGCGAGAGAGACCCAGTACTTC. Its protein is CASSLSGGARETQYF.

This clonotype was found many times. V usage is TRBV20-1 and J usage is TRBJ1-5; the match to TRBD1 covers 8 bases. The CDR3 extends over 17 amino acids. Germline CDR1 DFQATT, CDR2 SNEGSKA (reference sequence). The junction had 11 bases not matched to a gene; V was cut back by 3 bases and J by 1 base. As DNA, the CDR3 is TGCAGTGCTAGCAGGGCCGCGGGACAGGAGAGCAATCAGCCCCAGCATTTT. This codes for CSASRAAGQESNQPQHF.